Detailed here is one T cell receptor beta chain. As yet, its antigen is unknown. The data are from a study of shared clonotypes between healthy human individuals. Trimming cost V 2 bases and J 6 bases; bases outside gene matches: 5. Germline CDR1 reads MGHDK; CDR2 reads SYGVNS. The CDR3 totals 14 residues. Recent acute infections and vaccinations were absent in the healthy HIV-negative adult donors. Only Caucasian adults living in Nashville, Tennessee served as donors. Sequencing was performed with immunoSEQ multiplex PCR; in TCRdb, only in-frame clones are kept and a portion is missing. The data contain 850,000 to 1,100,000 clones, around 77% of them singletons. General observations from the study: Unshared clonotypes carried lower generation probabilities than those common to all four donors. A handful of donors had around 5% of their naive CD4 clonotypes in common.

The chain recombines TRBV25-1 with TRBJ2-3; TRBD2 matches 7 bases. The clonotype originates from a man younger than 35 in good health. Some clones in this sample may be carry-over from other donors' samples. Specimen: memory CD4+ T cells from PBMCs. Sample subset: CD45RA-negative fraction. The CDR3 is CASSEGGGSDTQYF. The CDR3 region has the DNA TGTGCCAGCAGTGAAGGGGGGGGAAGCGATACGCAGTATTTT.